Listed here are 25 T cell receptor beta chains from one sample, sequenced in a study of T cell repertoires in cytomegalovirus infection. These TCRs' antigens remain unknown. TCRdb itself ran the reads through MiXCR, one entry per CDR3 protein. The sample lists 360,000 or so distinct CDR3 sequences, about a third seen once, with 13% in the top ten. Sequencing was performed on cultured PBMCs, taken from culture after CMV antigen stimulation. All receptors come from a human donor in good health (CMV status not recorded). Some clones in this sample may be carry-over from other donors' samples.

This clonotype was observed at least ten times. The J gene is TRBJ2-3, the V gene TRBV7-2, with 12 bases lining up with TRBD2. J was trimmed by 2 bases and V by 2 bases; bases with no gene match: 5. Germline CDR1 SGHTA, CDR2 FQGNSA. This CDR3 contains 17 residues. The CDR3 reads CASSLRLAGGPTDTQYF. The CDR3 nucleotides read TGTGCCAGCAGCTTACGCCTAGCGGGAGGGCCCACAGATACGCAGTATTTT.

Comments on this clonotype: The limits of the CDR3 on the DNA are not certain, so only TCRdb's listed CDR3 is given. V gene TRBV7-2 combines with J gene TRBJ1-1; TRBD1 is taken as the D call from the table, unchecked against the DNA. The CDR3 extends over 19 residues, inclusive of both ends. Germline CDR1 is SGHTA and CDR2 is FQGNSA. CDR3 region: CASTFLNTEAFFGTTEAFF.

This sequence joins TRBV6-5 and TRBJ1-1; no clear D gene. Trimming left V 5 bases short and J 0 bases short, with 13 bases between. Germline CDR1 is MNHEY and CDR2 is SVGAGI. The CDR3 extends over 15 amino acids. The CDR3 DNA reads TGTGCCAGCAGTCTCGTCGGTCCCCTGAACACTGAAGCTTTCTTT. This gives the protein CASSLVGPLNTEAFF.

The chain employs TRBV11-2 and TRBJ2-2, with D perhaps TRBD2 (6 bases). Germline assignment: CDR1 SGHAT and CDR2 FQNNGV. V was trimmed by 9 bases and J by 4 bases, leaving 21 bases between them. This CDR3 is built from 16 residues. CDR3 DNA sequence: TGTGCCAGTCAGAGAATAGCGGACCTGGGCACCGGGGAGCTGTTTTTT. It specifies CASQRIADLGTGELFF.

This clonotype was recorded only once. V and J are TRBV19 and TRBJ2-1, with unresolved D. V was pared by 0 bases and J by 0 bases, with 6 bases between. Germline V gives CDR1 LNHDA, CDR2 SQIVND (reference sequence). The CDR3 consists of 15 residues. CDR3 in amino acids: CASSIDMSSYNEQFF. The CDR3 nucleotides are TGTGCCAGTAGTATAGACATGAGCTCCTACAATGAGCAGTTCTTC.

The chain employs TRBV29-1 and TRBJ2-3, with D unclear. The V and J ends lost 4 bases and 0 bases respectively, with 11 bases between them. Germline V gene lookup returns CDR1 SQVTM and CDR2 ANQGSEA. The CDR3 runs 14 residues. CDR3 in DNA: TGCAGCGTTGGGATCCAGCGAAGCACAGATACGCAGTATTTT. It yields the protein CSVGIQRSTDTQYF.

This chain links TRBV7-4 with TRBJ2-3; 10 nucleotides line up with TRBD1. CDR3 length: 15 amino acids. Germline CDR1 and CDR2: SGHVT and SQSDAQ. Trimming took 2 bases from V and 4 from J; bases not matched to a gene: 3. The CDR3 spells CASSLIGQGADTQYF. The CDR3 region has the DNA TGTGCCAGCAGCTTAATTGGACAGGGGGCAGATACGCAGTATTTT.

In its sample, this clonotype was seen a few times. The chain employs TRBV7-2 and TRBJ2-5; no firm D call. The CDR3 spans 14 residues. V was trimmed by 7 bases and J by 1 base, leaving 13 bases between them. The V gene's germline CDR1 is SGHTA and CDR2 FQGNSA. As DNA, the CDR3 is TGTGCCAGCACCCCTAACGCTCCCCAAGAGACCCAGTACTTC. Translation gives CASTPNAPQETQYF.

This chain connects TRBV4-1 to TRBJ2-5, with 7 bases matching TRBD2. The V gene's germline CDR1 is MGHRA and CDR2 YSYEKL. J gave up 2 bases and V 3 bases, and 6 bases lay outside the gene matches. This CDR3 has 15 amino acids. The CDR3 is CASSQTLATQETQYF. The CDR3 nucleotides read TGCGCCAGCAGCCAGACACTAGCGACACAAGAGACCCAGTACTTC.

This sequence joins TRBV9 and TRBJ1-3; no definite D call. CDR1 is SGDLS and CDR2 is YYNGEE in the germline V gene. The CDR3 length is 15 residues. V lost 4 bases to trimming and J lost 4 bases, with 15 bases between them. Written as DNA, the CDR3 is TGTGCCAGCAGCACCAGGACCGGAGGAGGAAACACCATATATTTT. This encodes CASSTRTGGGNTIYF.

The V gene is TRBV7-9, the J gene TRBJ2-3; 10 bases line up with TRBD1. With V trimmed by 5 bases and J by 4 bases, 6 bases remained unmatched. The CDR3 loop spans 15 amino acids. Germline V CDR1 and CDR2: SEHNR, FQNEAQ (reference sequence). The chain's CDR3 is CASSAGQGFSDTQYF. DNA for the CDR3: TGTGCCAGCAGCGCGGGACAGGGGTTTTCAGATACGCAGTATTTT.

This clonotype was picked up a small number of times. This chain links TRBV15 with TRBJ2-1; no clear D. The CDR3 covers 16 residues. Germline CDR1 and CDR2: LNHNV and YYDKDF (reference sequence). Between the trimmed V and J ends, which lost 1 base and 6 bases, there was a span of 16 bases. The CDR3 DNA reads TGTGCCACCAGCAGAGTCGGTTTGTTTGATCGCAATGAGCAGTTCTTC. This sequence encodes CATSRVGLFDRNEQFF.

V usage is TRBV11-2 and J usage is TRBJ2-2, with a weak D call TRBD2 (6 bases). Germline-derived CDR1 and CDR2 are SGHAT and FQNNGV. The CDR3 has 15 residues. Trimming cost V 6 bases and J 3 bases, with 14 bases left between them. The CDR3 sequence: CASRSGDGDTGELFF. The DNA of the CDR3 is TGTGCCAGCAGATCGGGGGACGGTGACACCGGGGAGCTGTTTTTT.

This clonotype showed up many times. The J gene is TRBJ2-5, the V gene TRBV7-2; D is ambiguous. This CDR3 has 16 amino acids. Germline V lookup: CDR1 SGHTA, CDR2 FQGNSA. Trimming removed 2 bases from V and 5 bases from J, with 18 bases in between. CDR3 bases: TGTGCCAGCAGCTTAAAAAAGTCCAGGATCGGGGAGACCCAGTACTTC. Translation: CASSLKKSRIGETQYF. Looking up the rest from reference TRBV7-2 and TRBJ2-5 gives the full variable domain: GAGVSQSPSNKVTEKGKDVELRCDPISGHTALYWYRQSLGQGLEFLIYFQGNSAPDKSGLPSDRFSAERTGGSVSTLTIQRTQQEDSAVYLCASSLKKSRIGETQYFGPGTRLLVL.

This rearrangement joins TRBV28 to TRBJ1-4; D remains ambiguous. The CDR3 is made up of 13 amino acids. Trimming removed 2 bases from V and 13 bases from J, with 14 bases in between. The V gene's germline CDR1 is MDHEN and CDR2 SYDVKM. Here the CDR3 DNA reads TGTGCCAGCAGTTTAAGCCAGCTCGGCGGACTGTTTTTT. Residues: CASSLSQLGGLFF.

The chain recombines TRBV19 with TRBJ1-5; TRBD1 agrees at 9 bases. J was trimmed by 3 bases and V by 10 bases; bases with no gene match: 4. The CDR3 length is 13 residues. Germline CDR1 is LNHDA and CDR2 is SQIVND (reference sequence). CDR3 coding DNA: TGTGCCACCTGGGACAGGGACAATCAGCCCCAGCATTTT. It translates to CATWDRDNQPQHF.

Here the CDR3 DNA reads TGTGCCAGTAGTTCCAGGGGAGACGGGGAGCTGTTTTTT. It specifies CASSSRGDGELFF. The rearrangement links TRBV19 to TRBJ2-2; the D gene is possibly TRBD1 (6 bases). CDR3 length: 13 amino acids. Trimming removed 5 bases at V and 7 bases at J, with 11 bases between. Germline V gives CDR1 LNHDA, CDR2 SQIVND (reference sequence).

The rearrangement links TRBV7-9 to TRBJ2-3; perhaps TRBD1 as D (6 bases). V was clipped by 3 bases and J by 2 bases, with 18 bases between them. This CDR3 has 17 residues. Germline V gives CDR1 SEHNR, CDR2 FQNEAQ (reference sequence). CDR3 residues: CASSLAVGTRNTDTQYF. The DNA of the CDR3 is TGTGCCAGCAGCTTGGCGGTCGGGACAAGGAACACAGATACGCAGTATTTT. The full variable domain, with the rest looked up from reference TRBV7-9 and TRBJ2-3, is DTGVSQNPRHKITKRGQNVTFRCDPISEHNRLYWYRQTLGQGPEFLTYFQNEAQLEKSRLLSDRFSAERPKGSFSTLEIQRTEQGDSAMYLCASSLAVGTRNTDTQYFGPGTRLTVL.

This rearrangement joins TRBV10-3 to TRBJ2-1; D is undetermined. The CDR3 is 15 amino acids. In germline, CDR1 is ENHRY, CDR2 SYGVKD. With 0 bases removed from V and 5 bases from J, the gap between germline ends came to 11 bases. The CDR3 bases are TGTGCCATCAGTGAGTCGGGAAGCATCGACAATGAGCAGTTCTTC. As protein: CAISESGSIDNEQFF.

The chain couples TRBV27 to TRBJ2-1; 14 nucleotides line up with TRBD2. The CDR3 is made up of 17 amino acids. Germline loops: CDR1 MNHEY, CDR2 SMNVEV (reference sequence). Germline trimming cut 5 bases from V and 8 bases from J; bases unmatched to any gene: 11. The CDR3 coding sequence is TGTGCCAGCAGTCTCCGACAGGGGACTAGCGGGAGCCATGAGCAGTTCTTC. As protein: CASSLRQGTSGSHEQFF.

V usage is TRBV7-7 and J usage is TRBJ2-1; weak D call: TRBD2 (5 bases). Trimming removed 0 bases at V and 5 bases at J, with 17 bases between. The length of the CDR3 is 17 residues. Germline lookup yields CDR1 SSHAT and CDR2 FNYEAQ (reference sequence). The CDR3 loop is CASSLAPVLASDNEQFF. CDR3 bases: TGTGCCAGCAGCTTAGCGCCGGTTCTAGCAAGTGACAATGAGCAGTTCTTC. Based on the CDR3 plus reference TRBV7-7 and TRBJ2-1, the full variable domain is GAGVSQSPRYKVTKRGQDVTLRCDPISSHATLYWYQQALGQGPEFLTYFNYEAQPDKSGLPSDRFSAERPEGSISTLTIQRTEQRDSAMYRCASSLAPVLASDNEQFFGPGTRLTVL.

The V gene is TRBV7-2, the J gene TRBJ2-3, with D unresolved. V was shortened by 5 bases and J by 0 bases, with 9 bases between the two germline ends. Germline CDR1 and CDR2: SGHTA and FQGNSA. The CDR3 has 14 residues. The CDR3 nucleotides read TGTGCCAGCAGCCAACTCTCGAGCACAGATACGCAGTATTTT. The encoded protein is CASSQLSSTDTQYF.

In its sample, this clonotype was seen once. The V gene is TRBV7-6, the J gene TRBJ2-5, with D possibly being TRBD1 (6 bases). This CDR3 comprises 14 residues. V shed 5 bases and J shed 5 bases, with 15 bases lying between them. The germline CDR1 and CDR2 sequences are SGHVS and FNYEAQ. Here the CDR3 DNA reads TGTGCCAGCAGCAATTCCGGGACAAAGGAGACCCAGTACTTC. As protein: CASSNSGTKETQYF.

The chain employs TRBV7-9 and TRBJ1-2, with 11 bases that match TRBD1. The CDR3 spans 15 residues. In germline, CDR1 is SEHNR, CDR2 FQNEAQ (reference sequence). V lost 5 bases, J lost 2 bases, and 4 bases stayed unmatched. The CDR3 protein is CASSAGTGGNYGYTF. The CDR3 nucleotides read TGTGCCAGCAGCGCCGGGACAGGGGGAAACTATGGCTACACCTTC.

The V gene is TRBV6-2 or TRBV6-3, the J gene TRBJ2-7; the D is unclear. Germline values: CDR1 MNHEY, CDR2 SVGEGT. Trimming pared 7 bases from V and 1 base from J, leaving 11 bases between. This CDR3 is built from 13 residues. CDR3 protein: CASTPRDSYEQYV. The DNA of the CDR3 is TGTGCCAGCACCCCACGAGATTCCTACGAGCAGTACGTC.